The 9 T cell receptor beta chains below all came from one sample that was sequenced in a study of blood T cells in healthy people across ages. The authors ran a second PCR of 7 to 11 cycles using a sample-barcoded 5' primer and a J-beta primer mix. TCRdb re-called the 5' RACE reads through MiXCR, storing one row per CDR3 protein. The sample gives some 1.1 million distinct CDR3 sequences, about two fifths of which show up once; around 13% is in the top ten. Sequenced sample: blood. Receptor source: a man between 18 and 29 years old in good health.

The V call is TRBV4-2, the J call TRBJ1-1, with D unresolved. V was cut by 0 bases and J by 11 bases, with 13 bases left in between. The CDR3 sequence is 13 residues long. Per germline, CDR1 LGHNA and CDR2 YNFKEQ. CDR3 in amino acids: CASSQERDPGAFF. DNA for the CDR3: TGTGCCAGCAGCCAAGAAAGGGATCCGGGTGCTTTCTTT.

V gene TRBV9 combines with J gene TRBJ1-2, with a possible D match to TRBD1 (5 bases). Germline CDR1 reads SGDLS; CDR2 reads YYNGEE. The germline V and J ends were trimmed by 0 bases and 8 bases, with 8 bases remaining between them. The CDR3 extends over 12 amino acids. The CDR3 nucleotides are TGTGCCAGCAGCGTAGAAAGACAGGGCTACACCTTC. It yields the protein CASSVERQGYTF.

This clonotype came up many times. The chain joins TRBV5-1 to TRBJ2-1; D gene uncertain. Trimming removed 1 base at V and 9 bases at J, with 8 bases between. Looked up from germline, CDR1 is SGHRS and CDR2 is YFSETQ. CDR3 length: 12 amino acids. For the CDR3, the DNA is TGCGCCAGCAGCTTGTCCCGAAGTGAGCAGTTCTTC. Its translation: CASSLSRSEQFF. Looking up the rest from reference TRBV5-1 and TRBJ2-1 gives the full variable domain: KAGVTQTPRYLIKTRGQQVTLSCSPISGHRSVSWYQQTPGQGLQFLFEYFSETQRNKGNFPGRFSGRQFSNSRSEMNVSTLELGDSALYLCASSLSRSEQFFGPGTRLTVL.

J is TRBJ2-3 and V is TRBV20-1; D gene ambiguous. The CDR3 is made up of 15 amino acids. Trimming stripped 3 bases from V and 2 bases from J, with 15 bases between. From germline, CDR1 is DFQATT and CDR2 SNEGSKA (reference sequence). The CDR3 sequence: CSASPVARPTDTQYF. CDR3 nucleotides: TGCAGTGCTAGTCCAGTGGCGAGGCCCACAGATACGCAGTATTTT.

In nucleotides, the CDR3 is TGTGCCAGCAGCTTATACCCGGGACTAGCAACAGATACGCAGTATTTT. Residues: CASSLYPGLATDTQYF. The gene calls are TRBV11-1 and TRBJ2-3, with 9 bases matching TRBD2. CDR3 size: 16 residues. Trimming took 2 bases from V and 3 from J; bases not matched to a gene: 6. Germline V gene data show CDR1 as SGHAT and CDR2 as FQDESV (reference sequence).

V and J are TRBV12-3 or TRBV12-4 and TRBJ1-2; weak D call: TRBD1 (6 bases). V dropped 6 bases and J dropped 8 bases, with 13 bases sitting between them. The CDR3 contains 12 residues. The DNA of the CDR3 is TGTGCCAGCAGATTAACAGGGTTCGGCTACACCTTC. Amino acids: CASRLTGFGYTF.

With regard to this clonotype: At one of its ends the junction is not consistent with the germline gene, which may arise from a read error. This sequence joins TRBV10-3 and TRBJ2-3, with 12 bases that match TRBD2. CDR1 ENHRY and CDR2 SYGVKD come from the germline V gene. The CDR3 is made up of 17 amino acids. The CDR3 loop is CAVSESLAGGPADTQYF. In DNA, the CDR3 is TGTGCCGTCAGTGAGTCGCTAGCGGGGGGGCCGGCAGATACGCAGTATTTT.

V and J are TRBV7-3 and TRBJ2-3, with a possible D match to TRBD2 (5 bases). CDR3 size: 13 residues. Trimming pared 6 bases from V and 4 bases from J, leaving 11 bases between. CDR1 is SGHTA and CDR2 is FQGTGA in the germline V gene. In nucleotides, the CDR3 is TGTGCCAGCAGTACTAGTCCCCCAGATACGCAGTATTTT. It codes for CASSTSPPDTQYF. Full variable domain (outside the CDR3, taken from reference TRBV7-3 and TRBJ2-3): GAGVSQTPSNKVTEKGKYVELRCDPISGHTALYWYRQSLGQGPEFLIYFQGTGAADDSGLPNDRFFAVRPEGSVSTLKIQRTERGDSAVYLCASSTSPPDTQYFGPGTRLTVL.

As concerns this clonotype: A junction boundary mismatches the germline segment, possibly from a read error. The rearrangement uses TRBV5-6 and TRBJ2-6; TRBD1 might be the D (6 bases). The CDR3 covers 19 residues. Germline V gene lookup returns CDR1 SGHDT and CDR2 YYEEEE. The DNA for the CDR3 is TGTGCCAGCAGCTCTCCGTTATGGGGGCAGTCTCTTGGGGCCAACGTCCCGACTTTC. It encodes CASSSPLWGQSLGANVPTF.